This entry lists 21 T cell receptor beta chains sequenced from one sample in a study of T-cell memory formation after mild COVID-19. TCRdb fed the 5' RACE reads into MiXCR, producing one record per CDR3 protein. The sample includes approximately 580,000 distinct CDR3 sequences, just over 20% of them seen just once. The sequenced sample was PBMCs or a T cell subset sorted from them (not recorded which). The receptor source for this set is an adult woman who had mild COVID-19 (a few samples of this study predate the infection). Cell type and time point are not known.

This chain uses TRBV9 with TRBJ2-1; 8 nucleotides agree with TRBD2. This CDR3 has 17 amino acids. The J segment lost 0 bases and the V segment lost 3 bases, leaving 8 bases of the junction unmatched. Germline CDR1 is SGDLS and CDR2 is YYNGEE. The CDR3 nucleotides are TGTGCCAGCAGCGGCAGACCGGGACTAGTCTCCTACAATGAGCAGTTCTTC. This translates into CASSGRPGLVSYNEQFF.

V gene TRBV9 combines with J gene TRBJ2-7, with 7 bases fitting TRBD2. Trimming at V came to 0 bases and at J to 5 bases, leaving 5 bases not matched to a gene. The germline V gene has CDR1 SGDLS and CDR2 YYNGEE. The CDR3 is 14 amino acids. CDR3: CASSVGGSGNEQYF. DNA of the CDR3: TGTGCCAGCAGCGTAGGCGGGAGCGGGAACGAGCAGTACTTC.

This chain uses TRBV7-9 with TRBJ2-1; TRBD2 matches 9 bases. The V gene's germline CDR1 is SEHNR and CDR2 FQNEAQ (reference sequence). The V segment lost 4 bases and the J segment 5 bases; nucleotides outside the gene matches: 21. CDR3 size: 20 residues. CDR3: CASSSGGYRGLAVGNNEQFF. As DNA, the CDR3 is TGTGCCAGCAGCTCTGGGGGGTACAGGGGACTAGCCGTGGGAAACAATGAGCAGTTCTTC.

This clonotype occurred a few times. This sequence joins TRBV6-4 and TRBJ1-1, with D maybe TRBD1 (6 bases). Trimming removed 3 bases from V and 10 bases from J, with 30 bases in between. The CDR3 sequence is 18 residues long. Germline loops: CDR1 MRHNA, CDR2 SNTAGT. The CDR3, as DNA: TGTGCCAGCAGTGAGTTCGGTGGGGGCCTGTCCCCGACAAAGGGAGCTTTCTTT. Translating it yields CASSEFGGGLSPTKGAFF.

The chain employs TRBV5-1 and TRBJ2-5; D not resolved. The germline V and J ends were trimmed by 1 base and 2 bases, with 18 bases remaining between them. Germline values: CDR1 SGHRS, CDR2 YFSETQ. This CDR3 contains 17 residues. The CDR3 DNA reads TGCGCCAGCAGCTTGACTACCCTCTCTCGTGAACAAGAGACCCAGTACTTC. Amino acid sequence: CASSLTTLSREQETQYF.

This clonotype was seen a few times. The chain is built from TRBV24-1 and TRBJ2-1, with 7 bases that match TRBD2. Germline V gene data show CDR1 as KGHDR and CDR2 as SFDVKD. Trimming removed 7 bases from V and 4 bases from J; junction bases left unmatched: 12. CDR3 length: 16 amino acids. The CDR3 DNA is TGTGCCACCAGCACCTTTGGCAGGGACTATTACAATGAGCAGTTCTTC. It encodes CATSTFGRDYYNEQFF.

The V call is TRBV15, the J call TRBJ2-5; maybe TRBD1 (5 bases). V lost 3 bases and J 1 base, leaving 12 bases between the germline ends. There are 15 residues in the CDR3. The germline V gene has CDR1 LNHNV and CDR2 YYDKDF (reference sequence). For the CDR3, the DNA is TGTGCCACCAGCAGCAGAAGGGGAAGCCAAGAGACCCAGTACTTC. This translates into CATSSRRGSQETQYF.

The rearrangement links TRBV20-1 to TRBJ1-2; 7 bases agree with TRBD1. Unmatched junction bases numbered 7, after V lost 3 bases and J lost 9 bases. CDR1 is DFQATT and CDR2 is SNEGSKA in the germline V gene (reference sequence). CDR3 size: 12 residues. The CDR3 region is CSARVQGSRYTF. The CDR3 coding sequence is TGCAGTGCTAGGGTACAGGGGAGTCGCTACACCTTC.

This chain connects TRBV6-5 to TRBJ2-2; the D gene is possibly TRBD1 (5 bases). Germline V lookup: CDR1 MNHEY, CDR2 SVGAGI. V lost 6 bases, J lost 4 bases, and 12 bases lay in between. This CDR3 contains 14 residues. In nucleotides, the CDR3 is TGTGCCAGCAGCCAAACAGGAGCCACCGGGGAGCTGTTTTTT. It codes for CASSQTGATGELFF.

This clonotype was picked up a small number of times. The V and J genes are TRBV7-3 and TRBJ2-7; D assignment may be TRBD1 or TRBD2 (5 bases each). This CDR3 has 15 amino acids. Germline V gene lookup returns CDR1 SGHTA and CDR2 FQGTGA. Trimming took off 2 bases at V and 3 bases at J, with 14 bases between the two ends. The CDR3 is CASSLQGRSGYEQYF. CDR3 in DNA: TGTGCCAGCAGCTTACAGGGACGGAGCGGCTACGAGCAGTACTTC.

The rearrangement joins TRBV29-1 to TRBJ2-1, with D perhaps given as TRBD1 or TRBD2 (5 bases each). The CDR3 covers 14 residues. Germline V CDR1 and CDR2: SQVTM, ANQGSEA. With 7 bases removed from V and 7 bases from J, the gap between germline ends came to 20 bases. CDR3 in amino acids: CSAPKLTEGNEQFF. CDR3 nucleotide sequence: TGCAGCGCTCCTAAATTGACAGAGGGGAATGAGCAGTTCTTC.

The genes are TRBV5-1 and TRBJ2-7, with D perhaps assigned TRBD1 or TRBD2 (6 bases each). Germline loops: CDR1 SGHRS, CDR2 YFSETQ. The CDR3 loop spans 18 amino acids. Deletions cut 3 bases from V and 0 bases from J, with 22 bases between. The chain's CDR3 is CASSSPGGRRGISYEQYF. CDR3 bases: TGCGCCAGCAGCTCCCCCGGGGGCCGAAGGGGAATCTCCTACGAGCAGTACTTC.

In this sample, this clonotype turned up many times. CDR3 residues: CAISDPGQGPFNEQFF. In DNA, the CDR3 is TGTGCCATCAGTGATCCGGGACAGGGTCCCTTCAATGAGCAGTTCTTC. The J gene is TRBJ2-1, the V gene TRBV10-3, with TRBD1 matching 9 bases. Germline lookup yields CDR1 ENHRY and CDR2 SYGVKD. This CDR3 is 16 amino acids long. J was trimmed by 6 bases and V by 3 bases; bases with no gene match: 9.

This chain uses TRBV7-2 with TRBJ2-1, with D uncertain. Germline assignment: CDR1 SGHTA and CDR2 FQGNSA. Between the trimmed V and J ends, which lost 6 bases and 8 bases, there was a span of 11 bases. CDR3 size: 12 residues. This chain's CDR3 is CASSFEVYEQFF. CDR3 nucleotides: TGTGCCAGCAGTTTCGAGGTATATGAGCAGTTCTTC.

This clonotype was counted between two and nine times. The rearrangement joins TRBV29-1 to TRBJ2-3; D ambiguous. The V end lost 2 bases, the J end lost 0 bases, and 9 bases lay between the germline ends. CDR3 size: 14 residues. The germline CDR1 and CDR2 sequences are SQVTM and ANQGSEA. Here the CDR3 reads CSVERKLSTDTQYF. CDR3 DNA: TGCAGCGTTGAACGGAAACTTAGCACAGATACGCAGTATTTT.

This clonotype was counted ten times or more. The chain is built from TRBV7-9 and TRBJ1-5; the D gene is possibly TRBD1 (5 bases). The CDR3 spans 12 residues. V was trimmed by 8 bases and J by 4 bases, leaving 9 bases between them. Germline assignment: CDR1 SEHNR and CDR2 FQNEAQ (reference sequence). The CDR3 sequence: CASSAGNQPQHF. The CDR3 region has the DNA TGTGCCAGCTCTGCAGGGAATCAGCCCCAGCATTTT. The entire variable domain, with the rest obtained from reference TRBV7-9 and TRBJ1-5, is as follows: DTGVSQNPRHKITKRGQNVTFRCDPISEHNRLYWYRQTLGQGPEFLTYFQNEAQLEKSRLLSDRFSAERPKGSFSTLEIQRTEQGDSAMYLCASSAGNQPQHFGDGTRLSIL.

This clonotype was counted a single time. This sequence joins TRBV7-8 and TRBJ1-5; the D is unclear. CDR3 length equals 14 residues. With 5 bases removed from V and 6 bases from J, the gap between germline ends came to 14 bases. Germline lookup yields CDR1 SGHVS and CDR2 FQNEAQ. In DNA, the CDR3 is TGTGCCAGCAGCCCGAGTCCCACCGGTCAGCCCCAGCATTTT. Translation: CASSPSPTGQPQHF.

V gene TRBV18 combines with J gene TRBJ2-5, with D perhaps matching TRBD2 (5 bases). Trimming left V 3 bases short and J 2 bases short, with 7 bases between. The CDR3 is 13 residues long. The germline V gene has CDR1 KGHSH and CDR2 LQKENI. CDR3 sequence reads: CASSPGIQETQYF. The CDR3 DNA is TGTGCCAGCTCACCCGGGATTCAAGAGACCCAGTACTTC. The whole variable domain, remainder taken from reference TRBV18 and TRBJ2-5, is NAGVMQNPRHLVRRRGQEARLRCSPMKGHSHVYWYRQLPEEGLKFMVYLQKENIIDESGMPKERFSAEFPKEGPSILRIQQVVRGDSAAYFCASSPGIQETQYFGPGTRLLVL.

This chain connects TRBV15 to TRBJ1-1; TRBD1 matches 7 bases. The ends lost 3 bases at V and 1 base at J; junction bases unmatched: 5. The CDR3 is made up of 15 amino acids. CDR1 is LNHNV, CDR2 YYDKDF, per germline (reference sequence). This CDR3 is CATSRRQGRNTEAFF. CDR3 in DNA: TGTGCCACCAGCAGGAGACAGGGAAGGAACACTGAAGCTTTCTTT.

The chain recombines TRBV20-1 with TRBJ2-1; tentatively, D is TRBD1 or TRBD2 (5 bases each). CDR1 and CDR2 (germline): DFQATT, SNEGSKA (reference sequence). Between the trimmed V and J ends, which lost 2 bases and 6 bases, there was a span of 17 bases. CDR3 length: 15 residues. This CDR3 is CSARKPGTTLNEQFF. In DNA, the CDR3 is TGCAGTGCTAGAAAGCCAGGGACCACACTCAATGAGCAGTTCTTC.

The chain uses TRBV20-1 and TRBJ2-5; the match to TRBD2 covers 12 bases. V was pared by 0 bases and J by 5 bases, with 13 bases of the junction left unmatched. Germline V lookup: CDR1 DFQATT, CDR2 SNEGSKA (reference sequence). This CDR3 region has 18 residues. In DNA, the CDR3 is TGCAGTGCTAGAGAATATCACGGGGCTAGCGGGAGGGCCGAGACCCAGTACTTC. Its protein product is CSAREYHGASGRAETQYF.